Each of the 17 T cell receptor beta chains below was sequenced from the same sample in a study of T cells in Graves' hyperthyroidism and ophthalmopathy. Amplified regions were TCR beta CDR3 sequences from RNA transcripts. The TCR CDR3 first-round RT-PCR relied on the HTBI primer set. TCRdb re-analysed the multiplex PCR reads in MiXCR, keeping a single row per CDR3 protein. The sample carries more than 500,000 distinct CDR3 sequences, about a sixth recorded once. Sequencing used blood. The receptors come from a woman in her 30s with Graves' hyperthyroidism.

This chain's CDR3 is CASSSPGTLNGGELFF. The CDR3 bases are TGTGCCAGCAGCTCCCCCGGGACCCTAAATGGCGGGGAGCTGTTTTTT. The rearrangement uses TRBV7-9 and TRBJ2-2; D assignment may be TRBD1 or TRBD2 (5 bases each). This CDR3 is 16 amino acids long. Germline V CDR1 and CDR2: SEHNR, FQNEAQ (reference sequence). Trimming removed 4 bases from V and 7 bases from J, with 19 bases in between.

The chain uses TRBV5-1 and TRBJ2-2, with D unresolved. This CDR3 region has 12 residues. The V end was cut by 5 bases, the J end by 7 bases, with 9 bases between. Germline CDR1 reads SGHRS; CDR2 reads YFSETQ. The CDR3 protein is CASRMYIGELFF. For the CDR3, the DNA is TGCGCCAGCAGAATGTACATCGGGGAGCTGTTTTTT.

There are many counts of this clonotype. The chain links TRBV29-1 to TRBJ2-1; TRBD2 agrees at 7 bases. CDR3 length: 15 residues. In germline, CDR1 is SQVTM, CDR2 ANQGSEA. Unmatched junction bases numbered 6, after V lost 2 bases and J lost 2 bases. In nucleotides, the CDR3 is TGCAGCGTTGAAATGAGCGGGAATCCCTACAATGAGCAGTTCTTC. It yields the protein CSVEMSGNPYNEQFF.

This clonotype was recorded many times. The V call is TRBV5-1, the J call TRBJ2-3, with D uncertain. Trimming cost V 4 bases and J 6 bases, with 9 bases left between them. In germline, CDR1 is SGHRS, CDR2 YFSETQ. The CDR3 is 12 amino acids. DNA for the CDR3: TGCGCCAGCAGCGCAACCCTCGATACGCAGTATTTT. It translates to CASSATLDTQYF.

CDR3 sequence: CASSVDPGTEGTDTQYF. The CDR3, as DNA: TGTGCCAGCAGCGTAGACCCCGGGACAGAAGGCACAGATACGCAGTATTTT. The chain carries TRBV9 and TRBJ2-3, with 7 bases fitting TRBD1. Germline loops: CDR1 SGDLS, CDR2 YYNGEE. J lost 1 base, V lost 0 bases, and 8 bases had no gene match. This CDR3 has 17 amino acids.

This clonotype was counted at least ten times. The V and J genes are TRBV6-1 and TRBJ2-4, with a possible D match to TRBD2 (5 bases). This CDR3 has 14 amino acids. The V gene's germline CDR1 is MNHNS and CDR2 SASEGT. Deletions cut 7 bases from V and 5 bases from J, with 15 bases between. The CDR3 DNA sequence: TGTGCCAGCACGGCTGGGCAGCGGCAAAACATTCAGTACTTC. Encoded protein: CASTAGQRQNIQYF.

This clonotype has ten or more counts. This chain connects TRBV27 to TRBJ2-7, with 7 bases aligning to TRBD2. Germline CDR1 reads MNHEY; CDR2 reads SMNVEV (reference sequence). After removal of 6 bases from V and 1 base from J, the junction contained 12 bases not matched to a gene. The CDR3 sequence is 16 residues long. CDR3 nucleotides: TGTGCCAGCAGGCCCGTGAGCGGGATGAATTCCTACGAGCAGTACTTC. This encodes CASRPVSGMNSYEQYF.

This clonotype was counted a few times. The CDR3, as DNA: TGTGCCACCAGTGATCGTTTAGGGGGCGCGGTCGGGGAGCTGTTTTTT. It yields the protein CATSDRLGGAVGELFF. V usage is TRBV24-1 and J usage is TRBJ2-2; 7 positions agree with TRBD1. Germline V gene sequence: CDR1 KGHDR, CDR2 SFDVKD. The V and J ends lost 3 bases and 7 bases, in that order; junction bases with no gene match: 10. This CDR3 spans 16 amino acids.

This chain uses TRBV15 with TRBJ1-3; 7 nucleotides match TRBD1. With V trimmed by 6 bases and J by 3 bases, 5 bases remained unmatched. The CDR3 runs to 14 residues. Per germline, CDR1 LNHNV and CDR2 YYDKDF (reference sequence). CDR3 nucleotides: TGTGCCACCAGTCGCGACAGGGATGGAAACACCATATATTTT. It specifies CATSRDRDGNTIYF.

The chain combines TRBV4-1 with TRBJ2-7; TRBD1 is a possible D gene (6 bases). Between the trimmed V and J ends, which lost 0 bases and 5 bases, there was a span of 11 bases. The CDR3 has 14 residues. From germline, CDR1 is MGHRA and CDR2 YSYEKL. The CDR3, as DNA: TGCGCCAGCAGCCAAGACGGGCCAGGGGACGAGCAGTACTTC. It is translated as CASSQDGPGDEQYF.

This clonotype was found many times. The chain is built from TRBV12-3 or TRBV12-4 and TRBJ2-7; D is perhaps TRBD2 (6 bases). V lost 5 bases and J 1 base, leaving 9 bases between the germline ends. This CDR3 is built from 13 residues. The CDR3 spells CASSGLASYEQYF. CDR3 nucleotides: TGTGCCAGCAGTGGGCTAGCGTCCTACGAGCAGTACTTC.

The sample holds a few counts of this clonotype. A junction end diverges from the germline sequence, so it may reflect a read error. The J gene is TRBJ2-5, the V gene TRBV12-3 or TRBV12-4; D not resolved. The CDR3 contains 13 residues. This chain's CDR3 is CASNLGGGETQYF. The CDR3 DNA follows: TGTGCCAGCAATTTAGGCGGCGGCGAGACCCAGTACTTC.

The chain has TRBV11-3 and TRBJ2-2, with TRBD2 matching over 10 bases. V was clipped by 5 bases and J by 0 bases; unmatched bases: 6. The CDR3 extends over 17 amino acids. Germline loops: CDR1 SGHNT, CDR2 YENEEA. The CDR3 sequence: CASSPRTSGSNTGELFF. In DNA, the CDR3 is TGTGCCAGCAGCCCACGGACTAGCGGATCGAACACCGGGGAGCTGTTTTTT.

Many counts were recorded for this clonotype. V and J are TRBV2 and TRBJ2-7; D perhaps matches TRBD1 (6 bases). CDR3 length: 15 residues. CDR1 is SNHLY and CDR2 is FYNNEI in the germline V gene. Trimming shortened V by 4 bases and J by 3 bases, and 16 bases separated the two germline ends. DNA of the CDR3: TGTGCCAGCAGTGTGGGGGCAGGGTTGTACTACGAGCAGTACTTC. Translation: CASSVGAGLYYEQYF.

On this clonotype: A much larger clone differs by one base, so this may be a read error. For the CDR3, the DNA is TGTGTCTGGAGGTTCGGGGAAGGTTCCTACGAGCAGTACTTC. As protein: CVWRFGEGSYEQYF. V and J are TRBV30 and TRBJ2-7; tentatively, D is TRBD2 (5 bases). The CDR3 has 14 amino acids. In germline, CDR1 is GTSNPN, CDR2 SVGIG (reference sequence).

This clonotype was observed a handful of times. V gene TRBV19 combines with J gene TRBJ1-4, with D hard to call. The CDR3 runs to 14 residues. From germline, CDR1 is LNHDA and CDR2 SQIVND (reference sequence). Trimming took off 4 bases at V and 7 bases at J, with 13 bases between the two ends. This chain's CDR3 is CASSTGRTGEKLFF. CDR3 nucleotides: TGTGCCAGTAGTACCGGACGGACGGGTGAAAAACTGTTTTTT.

This clonotype was detected ten times or more. The chain is built from TRBV19 and TRBJ2-5; 10 bases align to TRBD1. The CDR3 loop spans 13 amino acids. Germline V lookup: CDR1 LNHDA, CDR2 SQIVND (reference sequence). The ends lost 6 bases at V and 3 bases at J; junction bases unmatched: 1. The CDR3 bases are TGTGCCAGTAGAGGGACAGGGGAAGAGACCCAGTACTTC. Translated, it gives CASRGTGEETQYF.